Each of the 32 T cell receptor beta chains below was sequenced from the same sample in a study of T cell responses to AZD1222 COVID-19 vaccine. TCRdb keeps only in-frame clones here, not all; method: immunoSEQ multiplex PCR. The sample includes around 100,000 clones, around 94% of them seen just once. The sample consisted of peripheral blood, taken on day 0 of AZD1222 vaccination. The receptors shown here come from an adult in good health.

The V call is TRBV9, the J call TRBJ1-2; D remains ambiguous. V lost 0 bases to trimming and J lost 11 bases, with 20 bases between them. The germline V gene encodes CDR1 SGDLS and CDR2 YYNGEE. The CDR3 totals 15 residues. CDR3 amino acids: CASSVAVAATVGYTF. CDR3 coding DNA: TGTGCCAGCAGCGTAGCCGTCGCAGCCACGGTGGGTTACACCTTC.

The rearrangement uses TRBV2 and TRBJ2-1; D is unclear. The CDR3 runs to 12 residues. Trimming took 2 bases from V and 7 from J, leaving 6 bases between them. The germline gives CDR1 SNHLY, CDR2 FYNNEI. CDR3: CASSELGNEQFF. The CDR3 bases are TGTGCCAGCAGTGAATTGGGGAATGAGCAGTTCTTC.

V usage is TRBV3-1 (or the pseudogene TRBV3-2) and J usage is TRBJ1-2; TRBD1 is a possible D gene (5 bases). Germline CDR1 is LGHDT and CDR2 is YNNKEL (reference sequence). Trimming removed 0 bases at V and 4 bases at J, with 12 bases between. This CDR3 spans 15 amino acids. The CDR3 here is CASSQDGRTLYGYTF. CDR3 sequence (DNA): TGTGCCAGCAGCCAAGATGGTAGGACACTCTATGGCTACACCTTC.

The chain carries TRBV6-5 and TRBJ2-3, with D uncertain. This CDR3 region has 14 residues. The V end lost 6 bases, the J end lost 0 bases, and 10 bases lay between the germline ends. Germline CDR1 MNHEY, CDR2 SVGAGI. The CDR3 bases are TGTGCCAGCAGCCGGACGGTTAGCACAGATACGCAGTATTTT. It encodes CASSRTVSTDTQYF.

This clone was counted a single time. It is unclear where the CDR3 begins or ends on the DNA, so no DNA is shown, and the CDR3 is as TCRdb lists it. V and J are TRBV15 and TRBJ1-4. Looked up from germline, CDR1 is LNHNV and CDR2 is YYDKDF (reference sequence). 15 amino acids form the CDR3, both terminal residues included. CDR3 residues: CATSILGGGGEKLFF.

The gene calls are TRBV12-3 or TRBV12-4 and TRBJ1-5; D is unresolved. V shed 4 bases and J shed 5 bases, with 9 bases lying between them. This CDR3 comprises 13 residues. CDR3: CASSSRRDQPQHF. DNA of the CDR3: TGTGCCAGCAGTTCGAGGAGGGATCAGCCCCAGCATTTT.

The rearrangement joins TRBV11-3 to TRBJ2-1; tentatively, D is TRBD2 (7 bases). The CDR3 runs to 15 residues. V lost 3 bases and J lost 7, with 16 bases in between. Germline loops: CDR1 SGHNT, CDR2 YENEEA. The CDR3 DNA sequence: TGTGCCAGCAGCTTCAGGGCGGGGGCCAGTAATGAGCAGTTCTTC. Amino acids: CASSFRAGASNEQFF.

The V and J genes are TRBV27 and TRBJ1-1; D not resolved. Deletions cut 7 bases from V and 1 base from J, with 16 bases between. CDR1 is MNHEY and CDR2 is SMNVEV in the germline V gene (reference sequence). This CDR3 contains 15 residues. CDR3 coding DNA: TGTGCCAGCACTCGAATAGGGCACCCGAACACTGAAGCTTTCTTT. Encoded protein: CASTRIGHPNTEAFF.

The gene calls are TRBV5-5 and TRBJ1-5; the D gene is possibly TRBD1 (5 bases). From germline, CDR1 is SGHKS and CDR2 YYEKEE (reference sequence). The CDR3 has 16 amino acids. Trimming shortened V by 4 bases and J by 0 bases, and 14 bases separated the two germline ends. This chain's CDR3 is CASSRGTDGSNQPQHF. CDR3 sequence (DNA): TGTGCCAGCAGCCGGGGGACGGACGGTAGCAATCAGCCCCAGCATTTT.

The chain carries TRBV4-3 and TRBJ1-2; 12 bases map to TRBD1. The J segment lost 8 bases and the V segment lost 3 bases, leaving 4 bases of the junction unmatched. The CDR3 has 14 residues. Per the germline V gene, CDR1 is LGHNA and CDR2 is YSLEER. CDR3 in amino acids: CASSHPGQGAGYTF. The CDR3 bases are TGCGCCAGCAGCCACCCGGGACAGGGGGCAGGCTACACCTTC.

The gene calls are TRBV29-1 and TRBJ1-5; D unclear. The CDR3 runs 19 residues. V was pared by 7 bases and J by 1 base, with 29 bases between. Per the germline V gene, CDR1 is SQVTM and CDR2 is ANQGSEA. In nucleotides, the CDR3 is TGCAGCGCAACGGAATTGGACCCGGTGGAATCTTGGAGCAATCAGCCCCAGCATTTT. Protein: CSATELDPVESWSNQPQHF.

This chain connects TRBV4-1 to TRBJ1-4, with TRBD1 identical over 10 bases. With 1 base clipped from V and 5 bases from J, the junction kept 10 bases outside the gene matches. The CDR3 sequence is 18 residues long. CDR1 is MGHRA, CDR2 YSYEKL, per germline. CDR3 amino acids: CASSQVFRPGQGNEKLFF. In DNA form, the CDR3 reads TGCGCCAGCAGCCAAGTTTTTCGACCGGGACAGGGGAATGAAAAACTGTTTTTT.

The rearrangement links TRBV6-1 to TRBJ1-5; D remains ambiguous. The V end lost 2 bases, the J end lost 4 bases, and 12 bases lay between the germline ends. CDR3 length: 15 amino acids. Germline V gene sequence: CDR1 MNHNS, CDR2 SASEGT. The CDR3 is CASSERRQINQPQHF. The CDR3 bases are TGTGCCAGCAGTGAACGACGCCAGATAAATCAGCCCCAGCATTTT.

The chain employs TRBV6-5 and TRBJ1-4; 7 nucleotides line up with TRBD1. Trimming at V came to 8 bases and at J to 6 bases, leaving 6 bases not matched to a gene. In germline, CDR1 is MNHEY, CDR2 SVGAGI. The CDR3 runs 13 residues. The CDR3 here is CASERDRDEKLFF. The DNA of the CDR3 is TGTGCCAGCGAACGCGACAGGGATGAAAAACTGTTTTTT.

J is TRBJ1-2 and V is TRBV5-5; D remains ambiguous. CDR1 and CDR2 (germline): SGHKS, YYEKEE (reference sequence). Between the trimmed V and J ends, which lost 1 base and 4 bases, there was a span of 8 bases. The CDR3 is 13 amino acids. DNA for the CDR3: TGTGCCAGCAGCTTGAGGTCCGGCTATGGCTACACCTTC. This gives the protein CASSLRSGYGYTF.

The chain uses TRBV20-1 and TRBJ2-2; possibly TRBD2 for D (5 bases). The CDR3 totals 14 residues. In germline, CDR1 is DFQATT, CDR2 SNEGSKA (reference sequence). Trimming took off 3 bases at V and 3 bases at J, with 11 bases between the two ends. The CDR3 bases are TGCAGTGCTAGTCGGACTTACGACACCGGGGAGCTGTTTTTT. Protein sequence: CSASRTYDTGELFF.

This chain uses TRBV9 with TRBJ2-5; the match to TRBD2 covers 9 bases. The J segment lost 4 bases and the V segment lost 0 bases, leaving 4 bases of the junction unmatched. Germline V gives CDR1 SGDLS, CDR2 YYNGEE. The CDR3 extends over 15 amino acids. The CDR3 region is CASSVEGLARETQYF. The CDR3 region has the DNA TGTGCCAGCAGCGTAGAGGGACTAGCACGAGAGACCCAGTACTTC.

The gene calls are TRBV6-1 and TRBJ2-7; TRBD1 aligns across 7 bases. Germline CDR1 MNHNS, CDR2 SASEGT. Germline trimming cut 3 bases from V and 5 bases from J; bases unmatched to any gene: 13. CDR3 length: 16 amino acids. CDR3 region: CASSEDRRLPGHEQYF. For the CDR3, the DNA is TGTGCCAGCAGTGAGGACAGGCGGCTGCCTGGCCACGAGCAGTACTTC.

The J gene is TRBJ1-2, the V gene TRBV11-2, with D maybe TRBD1 (6 bases). The V end was cut by 7 bases, the J end by 3 bases, with 15 bases between. This CDR3 is built from 14 residues. Looked up from germline, CDR1 is SGHAT and CDR2 is FQNNGV. In nucleotides, the CDR3 is TGTGCCAGCACCCGATTTGGGGGCCACTATGGCTACACCTTC. Protein product: CASTRFGGHYGYTF. Drawing the rest from reference TRBV11-2 and TRBJ1-2, the complete variable domain is EAGVAQSPRYKIIEKRQSVAFWCNPISGHATLYWYQQILGQGPKLLIQFQNNGVVDDSQLPKDRFSAERLKGVDSTLKIQPAKLEDSAVYLCASTRFGGHYGYTFGSGTRLTVV.

The genes are TRBV6-2 or TRBV6-3 and TRBJ1-3; no definite D call. The germline V gene has CDR1 MNHEY and CDR2 SVGEGT. CDR3 size: 14 residues. V dropped 3 bases and J dropped 4 bases, with 10 bases sitting between them. The CDR3 DNA is TGTGCCAGCAGTTATCAGGCACGCGGAAACACCATATATTTT. Its translation: CASSYQARGNTIYF.

The V call is TRBV6-6, the J call TRBJ1-2; D remains ambiguous. Germline CDR1 and CDR2: MNHNY and SVGAGI (reference sequence). This CDR3 comprises 13 residues. Trimming stripped 4 bases from V and 8 bases from J, with 14 bases between. This CDR3 is CASSSSDGSGYTF. The CDR3 DNA reads TGTGCCAGCAGTTCCTCGGACGGGTCCGGCTACACCTTC.

The rearrangement joins TRBV10-3 to TRBJ1-3; weak D call: TRBD1 (5 bases). The germline V gene encodes CDR1 ENHRY and CDR2 SYGVKD. V was clipped by 6 bases and J by 3 bases, with 27 bases between them. This CDR3 is 19 amino acids long. This CDR3 is CAIRSKGRNMGTIGNTIYF. Here the CDR3 DNA reads TGTGCCATCAGGAGTAAGGGGCGAAATATGGGGACGATTGGAAACACCATATATTTT.

The rearrangement joins TRBV27 to TRBJ2-7; TRBD2 aligns across 11 bases. The length of the CDR3 is 15 residues. Germline assignment: CDR1 MNHEY and CDR2 SMNVEV (reference sequence). V lost 2 bases to trimming and J lost 3 bases; unmatched junction nucleotides: 3. The CDR3 is CASSLRLAGNYEQYF. CDR3 DNA: TGTGCCAGCAGTTTAAGACTAGCGGGGAACTACGAGCAGTACTTC.

The chain joins TRBV24-1 to TRBJ1-4; the D gene is possibly TRBD1 (5 bases). The CDR3 has 15 residues. The ends were cut back, 8 bases at V and 4 bases at J, with 16 bases in the middle. CDR1 and CDR2 from the germline V gene are KGHDR and SFDVKD. CDR3 amino acids: CATTDPGAYNEKLFF. CDR3 DNA: TGTGCCACCACCGACCCCGGGGCATATAATGAAAAACTGTTTTTT.

This chain links TRBV2 with TRBJ1-5; D is perhaps TRBD1 (6 bases). Germline V gene lookup returns CDR1 SNHLY and CDR2 FYNNEI. The CDR3 sequence is 14 residues long. The V end lost 6 bases, the J end lost 5 bases, and 14 bases lay between the germline ends. CDR3: CASRTDSSYQPQHF. The DNA of the CDR3 is TGTGCCAGCAGGACGGACAGTTCGTATCAGCCCCAGCATTTT. Full variable domain (outside the CDR3, taken from reference TRBV2 and TRBJ1-5): EPEVTQTPSHQVTQMGQEVILRCVPISNHLYFYWYRQILGQKVEFLVSFYNNEISEKSEIFDDQFSVERPDGSNFTLKIRSTKLEDSAMYFCASRTDSSYQPQHFGDGTRLSIL.

The chain has TRBV28 and TRBJ2-3, with TRBD2 identical over 9 bases. With V trimmed by 3 bases and J by 9 bases, 16 bases remained unmatched. Looked up from germline, CDR1 is MDHEN and CDR2 is SYDVKM. The CDR3 is 17 amino acids. The CDR3 protein is CASSFNGGRGTKRTQYF. The CDR3 DNA reads TGTGCCAGCAGTTTCAACGGCGGGAGGGGAACAAAACGGACGCAGTATTTT. Full variable domain (remainder filled in from reference TRBV28 and TRBJ2-3): DVKVTQSSRYLVKRTGEKVFLECVQDMDHENMFWYRQDPGLGLRLIYFSYDVKMKEKGDIPEGYSVSREKKERFSLILESASTNQTSMYLCASSFNGGRGTKRTQYFGPGTRLTVL.

This sequence joins TRBV29-1 and TRBJ1-1, with D perhaps TRBD1 (6 bases). Trimming removed 0 bases from V and 7 bases from J, with 18 bases in between. The CDR3 contains 15 residues. CDR1 and CDR2 from the germline V gene are SQVTM and ANQGSEA. CDR3 bases: TGCAGCGTTGAAGATTTGAGCAGGGGAGGACATGAAGCTTTCTTT. Translating it yields CSVEDLSRGGHEAFF.

CDR3 region: CASSLAGGPYNEQFF. The CDR3, as DNA: TGTGCCAGTAGTCTAGCGGGAGGGCCCTACAATGAGCAGTTCTTC. The rearrangement joins TRBV19 to TRBJ2-1, with TRBD2 identical over 12 bases. Germline V lookup: CDR1 LNHDA, CDR2 SQIVND (reference sequence). The CDR3 runs to 15 residues. The junction had 1 base not matched to a gene; V was cut back by 5 bases and J by 2 bases.

The chain is built from TRBV6-2 or TRBV6-3 and TRBJ2-2; D is unresolved. The germline CDR1 and CDR2 sequences are MNHEY and SVGEGT. The CDR3 runs to 13 residues. The V gene lost 3 bases and the J gene lost 6 bases, with 8 bases spanning the gap. The CDR3 spells CASSYTPAGELFF. DNA for the CDR3: TGTGCCAGCAGTTATACCCCAGCCGGGGAGCTGTTTTTT.

The gene calls are TRBV28 and TRBJ2-1; 13 nucleotides align to TRBD2. The CDR3 is made up of 19 amino acids. The germline gives CDR1 MDHEN, CDR2 SYDVKM. With V trimmed by 3 bases and J by 7 bases, 15 bases remained unmatched. CDR3 protein: CASSFSGTSGIFGVNEQFF. CDR3 DNA sequence: TGTGCCAGCAGTTTTTCCGGGACTAGCGGGATCTTTGGGGTGAATGAGCAGTTCTTC.

The chain has TRBV6-2 or TRBV6-3 and TRBJ1-1, with a possible D match to TRBD1 (6 bases). This CDR3 is 16 amino acids long. V lost 4 bases, J lost 0 bases, and 15 bases lay in between. Germline V gives CDR1 MNHEY, CDR2 SVGEGT. CDR3 protein: CASSSVLRGMNTEAFF. The CDR3 nucleotides read TGTGCCAGCAGTTCAGTCCTCAGGGGAATGAACACTGAAGCTTTCTTT.

V and J are TRBV11-2 and TRBJ1-1; 10 positions agree with TRBD1. The CDR3 consists of 16 residues. J lost 4 bases, V lost 4 bases, and 9 bases had no gene match. Germline CDR1 and CDR2: SGHAT and FQNNGV. The CDR3 bases are TGTGCCAGCAGCTCCGCACCTCGGACAGGGGGCACTGAAGCTTTCTTT. This sequence encodes CASSSAPRTGGTEAFF.